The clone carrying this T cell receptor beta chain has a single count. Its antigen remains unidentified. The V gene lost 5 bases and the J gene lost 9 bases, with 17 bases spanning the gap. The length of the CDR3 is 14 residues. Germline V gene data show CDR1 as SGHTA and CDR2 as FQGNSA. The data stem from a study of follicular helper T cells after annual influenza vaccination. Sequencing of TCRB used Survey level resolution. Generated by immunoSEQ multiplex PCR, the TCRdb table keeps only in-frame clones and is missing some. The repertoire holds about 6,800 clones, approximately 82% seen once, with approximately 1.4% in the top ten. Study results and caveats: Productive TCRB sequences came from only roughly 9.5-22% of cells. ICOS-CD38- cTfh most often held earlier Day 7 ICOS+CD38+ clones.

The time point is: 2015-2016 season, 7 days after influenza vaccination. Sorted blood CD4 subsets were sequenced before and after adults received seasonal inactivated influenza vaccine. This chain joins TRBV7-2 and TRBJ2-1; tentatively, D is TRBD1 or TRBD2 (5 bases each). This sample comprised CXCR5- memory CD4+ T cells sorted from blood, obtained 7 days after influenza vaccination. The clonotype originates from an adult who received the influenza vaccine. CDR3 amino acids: CASSLNVGASEQFF. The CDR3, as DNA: TGTGCCAGCAGCCTGAATGTCGGGGCCAGTGAGCAGTTCTTC.